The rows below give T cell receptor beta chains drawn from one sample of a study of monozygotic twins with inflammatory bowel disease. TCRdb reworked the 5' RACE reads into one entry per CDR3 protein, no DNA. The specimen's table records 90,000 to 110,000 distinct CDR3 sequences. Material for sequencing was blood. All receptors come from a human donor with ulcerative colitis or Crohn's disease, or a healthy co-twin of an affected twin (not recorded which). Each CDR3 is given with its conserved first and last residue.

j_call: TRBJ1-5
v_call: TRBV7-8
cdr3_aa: CASSLGPRQPQHF

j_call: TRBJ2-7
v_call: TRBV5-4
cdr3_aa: CASSLYGLYEQYF

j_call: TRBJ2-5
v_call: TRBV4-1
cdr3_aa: CASSQEERETQYF

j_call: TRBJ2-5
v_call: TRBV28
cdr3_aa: CASSTRTGLETQYF

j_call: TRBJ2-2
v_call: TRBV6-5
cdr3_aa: CASSYSRGATGELFF

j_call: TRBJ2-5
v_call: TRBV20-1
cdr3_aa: CSARAPTRKSSQETQYF

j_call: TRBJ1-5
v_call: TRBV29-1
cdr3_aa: CSALLGPMPQHF

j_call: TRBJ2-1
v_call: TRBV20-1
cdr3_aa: CSARDPEGSNEQFF

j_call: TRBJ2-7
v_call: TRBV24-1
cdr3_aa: CATSDVPGQGVYEQYF

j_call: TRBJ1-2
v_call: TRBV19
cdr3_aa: CARRPGMVDYGYTF

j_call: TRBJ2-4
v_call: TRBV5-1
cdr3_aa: CASSLDHKNIQYF

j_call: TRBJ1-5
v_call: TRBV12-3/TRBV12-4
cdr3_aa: CASSREDRVSQPQHF

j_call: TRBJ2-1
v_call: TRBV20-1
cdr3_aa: CSASRSRSYNEQFF

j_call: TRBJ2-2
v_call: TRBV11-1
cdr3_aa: CASSYRRGSGRLGGELFF

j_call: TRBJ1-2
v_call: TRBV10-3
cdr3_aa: CATTGALGAVYYGYTF

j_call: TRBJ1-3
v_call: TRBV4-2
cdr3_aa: CASSQGEGSGNTIYF

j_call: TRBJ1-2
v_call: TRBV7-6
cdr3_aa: CASSPGGRYGYTF

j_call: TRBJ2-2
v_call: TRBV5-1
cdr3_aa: CASSSAGSLNTGELFF

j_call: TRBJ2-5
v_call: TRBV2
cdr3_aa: CASSFPSGEEGTQYF

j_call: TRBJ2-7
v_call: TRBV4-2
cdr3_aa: CASSGRDRYERYF

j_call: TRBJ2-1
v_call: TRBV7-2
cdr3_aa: CASSFTVTVYNEQFF

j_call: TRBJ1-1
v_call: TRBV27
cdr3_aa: CASREHRGRSTEAFF

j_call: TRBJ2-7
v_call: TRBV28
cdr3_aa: CASSHIPGQGAYEQYF

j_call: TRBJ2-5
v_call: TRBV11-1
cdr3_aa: CASSPVSGLQETQYF

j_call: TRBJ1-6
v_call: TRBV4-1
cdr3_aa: CASTVSGMDNSPLHF

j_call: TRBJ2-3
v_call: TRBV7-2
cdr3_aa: CASSLFSTSGRAGAQYF

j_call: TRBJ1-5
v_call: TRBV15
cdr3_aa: CATSSGGWGNQPQHF

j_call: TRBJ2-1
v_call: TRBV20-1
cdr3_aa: CSAGLSSGRVNEQFF

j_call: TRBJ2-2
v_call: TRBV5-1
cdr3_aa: CASSLEFTGELFF

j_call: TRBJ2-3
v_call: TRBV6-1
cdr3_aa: CASSQGDIGTRDTQYF

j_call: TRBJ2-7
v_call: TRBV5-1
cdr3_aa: CASSLSSGGAYEQYF

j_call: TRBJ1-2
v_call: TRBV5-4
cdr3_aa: CASKQEAANYGYTF

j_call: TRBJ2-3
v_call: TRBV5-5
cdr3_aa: CASSLRREVTDTQYF

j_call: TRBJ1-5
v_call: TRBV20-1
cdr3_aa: CSARPGGGTGQPQHF

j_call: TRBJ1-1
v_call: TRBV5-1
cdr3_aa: CASRQDRGRDTEAFF

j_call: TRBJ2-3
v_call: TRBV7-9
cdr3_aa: CASSALVTGISSDTQYF

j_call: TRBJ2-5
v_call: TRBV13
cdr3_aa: CASTHPAELVRETQYF

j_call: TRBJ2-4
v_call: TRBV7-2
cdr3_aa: CASSGDRGDMQYF

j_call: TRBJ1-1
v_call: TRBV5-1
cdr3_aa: CASSLDGPNTEAFF

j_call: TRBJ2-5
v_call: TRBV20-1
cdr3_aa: CSARGDTAETQYF

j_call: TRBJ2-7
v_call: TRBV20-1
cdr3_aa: CSARSLPSSYEQYF

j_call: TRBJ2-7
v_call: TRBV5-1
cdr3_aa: CASSLGLAGGEQYF

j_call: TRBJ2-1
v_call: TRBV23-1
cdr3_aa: CASKSSYNEQFF

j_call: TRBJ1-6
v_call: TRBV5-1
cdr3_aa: CASSLAVSSYNSPLHF

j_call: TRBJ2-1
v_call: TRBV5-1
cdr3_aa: CASSLAGTSSYNEQFF

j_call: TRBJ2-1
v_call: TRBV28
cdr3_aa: CASNPGLAGDNEQFF

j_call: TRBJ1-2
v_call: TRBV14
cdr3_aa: CASSPGRNYGYTF

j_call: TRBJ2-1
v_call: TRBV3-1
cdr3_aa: CASSQDGSGSEQFF

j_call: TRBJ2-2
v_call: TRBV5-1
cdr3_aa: CASSFPKSLIAGNTGELFF

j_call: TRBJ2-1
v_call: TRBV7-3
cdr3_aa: CASSPRRTGIYNEQFF

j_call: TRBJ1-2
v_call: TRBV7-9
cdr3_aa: CASSHEGPYGYTF

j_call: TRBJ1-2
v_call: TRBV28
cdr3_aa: CASRVPGGGGGNYGYTF

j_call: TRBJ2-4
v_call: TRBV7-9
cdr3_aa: CASSLVIGEIIQYF

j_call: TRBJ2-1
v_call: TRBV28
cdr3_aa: CASSRGQGGAEQFF